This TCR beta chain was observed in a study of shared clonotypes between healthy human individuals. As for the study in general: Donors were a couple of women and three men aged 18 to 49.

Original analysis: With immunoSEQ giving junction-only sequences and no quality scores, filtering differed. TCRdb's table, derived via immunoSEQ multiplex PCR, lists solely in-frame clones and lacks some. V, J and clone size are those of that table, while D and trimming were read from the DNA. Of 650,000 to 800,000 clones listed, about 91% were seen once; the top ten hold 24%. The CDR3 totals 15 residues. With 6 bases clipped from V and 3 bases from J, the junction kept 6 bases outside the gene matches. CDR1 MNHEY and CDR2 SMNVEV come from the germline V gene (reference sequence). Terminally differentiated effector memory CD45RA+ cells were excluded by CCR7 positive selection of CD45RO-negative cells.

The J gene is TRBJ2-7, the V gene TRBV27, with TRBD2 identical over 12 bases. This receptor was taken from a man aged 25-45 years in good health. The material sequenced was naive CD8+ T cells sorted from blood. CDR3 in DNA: TGTGCCAGCAGCCACGGACTAGCGGGAATCTACGAGCAGTACTTC. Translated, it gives CASSHGLAGIYEQYF.